Below are 20 T cell receptor beta chains sequenced from a single sample in a study of somatic mutations in cytotoxic T cells in rheumatoid arthritis. Measured with immunoSEQ multiplex PCR; TCRdb has only the in-frame clones, and not every one. This sample has roughly 9,800 clones; 89% occur once, and the top ten carry about 1%. The sequencing input was CD4+ T cells sorted from blood. Every receptor here comes from a woman younger than 30 with rheumatoid arthritis.

Here the CDR3 DNA reads TGTGCCAGCAGCTCAAGGACAGGGACGGGGATCACAGATACGCAGTATTTT. Encoded protein: CASSSRTGTGITDTQYF. The V call is TRBV7-2, the J call TRBJ2-3; 8 bases align to TRBD1. The CDR3 consists of 17 residues. Trimming at V came to 4 bases and at J to 2 bases, leaving 11 bases not matched to a gene. Germline V lookup: CDR1 SGHTA, CDR2 FQGNSA.

This chain uses TRBV11-2 with TRBJ2-2, with 8 bases lining up with TRBD1. CDR1 is SGHAT and CDR2 is FQNNGV in the germline V gene. CDR3 length: 16 amino acids. V shed 7 bases, J shed 3 bases, and the junction held 10 bases outside the gene matches. The CDR3 region has the DNA TGTGCCAGCACCAGGATCGGACAGGGTTACACCGGGGAGCTGTTTTTT. Amino acid sequence: CASTRIGQGYTGELFF.

V usage is TRBV28 and J usage is TRBJ1-2; D is unclear. Germline V CDR1 and CDR2: MDHEN, SYDVKM. The CDR3 is made up of 12 amino acids. The V gene lost 5 bases and the J gene lost 8 bases, with 12 bases spanning the gap. CDR3 sequence reads: CASSGSGAGYTF. The CDR3 DNA is TGTGCCAGCAGTGGGTCTGGAGCGGGCTACACCTTC.

The CDR3 sequence is CASSWGPQSNEKLFF. CDR3 coding DNA: TGTGCCAGCAGTTGGGGGCCGCAAAGTAATGAAAAACTGTTTTTT. The gene calls are TRBV28 and TRBJ1-4; D is possibly TRBD1 (6 bases). The V end lost 4 bases, the J end lost 4 bases, and 13 bases lay between the germline ends. Germline assignment: CDR1 MDHEN and CDR2 SYDVKM. The CDR3 sequence is 15 residues long.

The chain employs TRBV7-9 and TRBJ2-5; 9 nucleotides match TRBD1. The CDR3 is made up of 16 amino acids. Germline CDR1 and CDR2: SEHNR and FQNEAQ (reference sequence). The ends lost 5 bases at V and 2 bases at J; junction bases unmatched: 9. DNA for the CDR3: TGTGCCAGCAGCCTATGGACAGGGGAGAGTCAAGAGACCCAGTACTTC. It is translated as CASSLWTGESQETQYF. Full variable domain (outside the CDR3, taken from reference TRBV7-9 and TRBJ2-5): DTGVSQNPRHKITKRGQNVTFRCDPISEHNRLYWYRQTLGQGPEFLTYFQNEAQLEKSRLLSDRFSAERPKGSFSTLEIQRTEQGDSAMYLCASSLWTGESQETQYFGPGTRLLVL.

The chain is built from TRBV5-6 and TRBJ1-2; 9 bases are shared with TRBD1. CDR1 is SGHDT, CDR2 YYEEEE, per germline. The CDR3 spans 14 residues. Unmatched junction bases numbered 8, after V lost 4 bases and J lost 7 bases. CDR3 nucleotide sequence: TGTGCCAGCAGCGCATTTGACAGGGGGGGTGGCTACACCTTC. Translated: CASSAFDRGGGYTF.

The gene calls are TRBV5-1 and TRBJ2-4, with TRBD2 matching 10 bases. The germline gives CDR1 SGHRS, CDR2 YFSETQ. The CDR3 loop spans 15 amino acids. The V segment lost 6 bases and the J segment 6 bases; nucleotides outside the gene matches: 9. CDR3 amino acids: CASTQSGGAGNIQYF. CDR3 DNA sequence: TGCGCCAGCACCCAAAGCGGGGGGGCCGGAAACATTCAGTACTTC. The variable domain in full, completed from reference TRBV5-1 and TRBJ2-4, reads KAGVTQTPRYLIKTRGQQVTLSCSPISGHRSVSWYQQTPGQGLQFLFEYFSETQRNKGNFPGRFSGRQFSNSRSEMNVSTLELGDSALYLCASTQSGGAGNIQYFGAGTRLSVL.

This clone was observed once. This sequence joins TRBV13 and TRBJ2-7; 8 bases line up with TRBD2. CDR3 size: 17 residues. J was trimmed by 0 bases and V by 3 bases; bases with no gene match: 10. Germline lookup yields CDR1 PRHDT and CDR2 FYEKMQ (reference sequence). CDR3 in DNA: TGTGCCAGCAGCTTCTCGTCTAGCGGGCCGACCTCCTACGAGCAGTACTTC. Protein product: CASSFSSSGPTSYEQYF. The full variable domain, its missing parts supplied by reference TRBV13 and TRBJ2-7, is AAGVIQSPRHLIKEKRETATLKCYPIPRHDTVYWYQQGPGQDPQFLISFYEKMQSDKGSIPDRFSAQQFSDYHSELNMSSLELGDSALYFCASSFSSSGPTSYEQYFGPGTRLTVT.

The rearrangement joins TRBV29-1 to TRBJ2-7; no clear D gene. Germline CDR1 and CDR2: SQVTM and ANQGSEA. The CDR3 sequence is 12 residues long. Trimming shortened V by 2 bases and J by 0 bases, and 5 bases separated the two germline ends. The CDR3 nucleotides read TGCAGCGTTGAAACCAGCTCCTACGAGCAGTACTTC. Its translation: CSVETSSYEQYF.

The chain combines TRBV7-3 with TRBJ2-5, with 7 bases aligning to TRBD1. Trimming at V came to 5 bases and at J to 5 bases, leaving 8 bases not matched to a gene. The CDR3 sequence is 14 residues long. The germline V gene has CDR1 SGHTA and CDR2 FQGTGA. Here the CDR3 reads CASSPTGVGETQYF. The CDR3 nucleotides read TGTGCCAGCAGCCCTACAGGGGTCGGTGAGACCCAGTACTTC. The whole variable domain, remainder taken from reference TRBV7-3 and TRBJ2-5, is GAGVSQTPSNKVTEKGKYVELRCDPISGHTALYWYRQSLGQGPEFLIYFQGTGAADDSGLPNDRFFAVRPEGSVSTLKIQRTERGDSAVYLCASSPTGVGETQYFGPGTRLLVL.

J is TRBJ2-3 and V is TRBV27; D ambiguous. The CDR3 runs to 15 residues. From germline, CDR1 is MNHEY and CDR2 SMNVEV (reference sequence). Trimming shortened V by 5 bases and J by 2 bases, and 14 bases separated the two germline ends. The CDR3 DNA reads as TGTGCCAGCAGTACCATCCAGTTTGCCACAGATACGCAGTATTTT. This sequence encodes CASSTIQFATDTQYF.

V is TRBV6-5 and J is TRBJ1-1; D gene unclear. Deletions cut 1 base from V and 1 base from J, with 10 bases between. The CDR3 consists of 15 residues. Germline CDR1 reads MNHEY; CDR2 reads SVGAGI. The CDR3 DNA is TGTGCCAGCAGTTACTATCGGTATGGGAACACTGAAGCTTTCTTT. Translating gives CASSYYRYGNTEAFF.

CDR3 coding DNA: TGTGCCAGCAGTACCCGTCGGGACAGGGGATCTGGGGCCAACGTCCTGACTTTC. It encodes CASSTRRDRGSGANVLTF. V usage is TRBV2 and J usage is TRBJ2-6; 10 bases are shared with TRBD1. Per germline, CDR1 SNHLY and CDR2 FYNNEI. The CDR3 is 18 residues long. J gave up 1 base and V 5 bases, and 8 bases lay outside the gene matches.

This clone was seen only a few times. The V and J genes are TRBV19 and TRBJ1-4; tentative D call: TRBD1 (6 bases). V was clipped by 5 bases and J by 12 bases, with 13 bases between them. The CDR3 spans 12 residues. The germline V gene encodes CDR1 LNHDA and CDR2 SQIVND (reference sequence). The CDR3 nucleotides read TGTGCCAGTAGTGGTTCGGGACAACAACTGTTTTTT. This codes for CASSGSGQQLFF.

V is TRBV5-1 and J is TRBJ1-2; 7 nucleotides agree with TRBD1. Unmatched junction bases numbered 8, after V lost 4 bases and J lost 5 bases. CDR1 is SGHRS, CDR2 YFSETQ, per germline. This CDR3 has 14 amino acids. In DNA, the CDR3 is TGCGCCAGCAGCCTGGGGACAGAATTGTATGGCTACACCTTC. Translated: CASSLGTELYGYTF.

The chain is built from TRBV6-5 and TRBJ2-5, with 8 nucleotides matching TRBD1. V was clipped by 8 bases and J by 4 bases; unmatched bases: 6. The CDR3 is made up of 13 amino acids. From germline, CDR1 is MNHEY and CDR2 SVGAGI. CDR3 sequence reads: CASGAGGAETQYF. CDR3 sequence (DNA): TGTGCCAGCGGGGCAGGGGGCGCAGAGACCCAGTACTTC.

This clone is a singleton in its sample. The J gene is TRBJ2-7, the V gene TRBV5-5; 8 nucleotides match TRBD1. Unmatched junction bases numbered 16, after V lost 1 base and J lost 7 bases. Germline V lookup: CDR1 SGHKS, CDR2 YYEKEE (reference sequence). The CDR3 has 17 residues. DNA of the CDR3: TGTGCCAGCAGCTTGTTGGTCACGGGCAGGGGGCTTCATGAGCAGTACTTC. This gives the protein CASSLLVTGRGLHEQYF.

The chain is built from TRBV30 and TRBJ2-1; tentative D call: TRBD1 (5 bases). V was cut by 2 bases and J by 5 bases, with 10 bases left in between. Looked up from germline, CDR1 is GTSNPN and CDR2 is SVGIG (reference sequence). The CDR3 length is 13 residues. CDR3 protein: CAWSRLRDNEQFF. The CDR3 DNA is TGTGCCTGGAGTCGACTCAGGGACAATGAGCAGTTCTTC.

This clone was recorded a few times. The rearrangement joins TRBV29-1 to TRBJ1-6, with 9 positions matching TRBD1. The CDR3 has 14 residues. Trimming removed 6 bases from V and 8 bases from J; junction bases left unmatched: 8. Looked up from germline, CDR1 is SQVTM and CDR2 is ANQGSEA. The CDR3, as DNA: TGCAGCGTCCGGGGGACAGGGAGTGATTCACCCCTCCACTTT. Encoded protein: CSVRGTGSDSPLHF.

The rearrangement joins TRBV28 to TRBJ1-2, with TRBD1 matching over 9 bases. The CDR3 loop spans 13 amino acids. Per germline, CDR1 MDHEN and CDR2 SYDVKM. V lost 6 bases and J lost 4; bases outside the gene matches: 3. In nucleotides, the CDR3 is TGTGCCAGCAGGGGACAGGGCTTCTATGGCTACACCTTC. The encoded protein is CASRGQGFYGYTF.